This is a list of T cell receptor beta chains from one sample in a study of blood T cell repertoires in COVID-19. Clones were sequenced by immunoSEQ multiplex PCR, and TCRdb holds only the in-frame ones, with some missing. The profile shows a few hundred thousand clones, around nine tenths of them singletons. Material for sequencing was PBMCs or T cells enriched from blood (not recorded which). The receptors derive from a woman between 45 and 60 years old with acute COVID-19. The CDR3 runs from the conserved cysteine through the conserved F or W. The D gene is left open where the match is weak. Clone size is shown for a subset of rows, as once, few, many or a class of expanded clone.

d_gene,j_gene,v_gene,abundance,CDR3aa,CDR3nt
.,TRBJ1-5,TRBV27,.,CASSIGRVGGSQHF,TGTGCCAGCAGCATAGGGAGGGTTGGGGGGTCCCAGCATTTT
TRBD1,TRBJ1-2,TRBV30,.,CAWSKGQGEWGYTF,TGTGCCTGGAGTAAAGGACAGGGGGAGTGGGGCTACACCTTC
.,TRBJ2-5,TRBV18,once,CASSPQILGRRETQYF,TGTGCCAGCTCACCACAAATTCTGGGGCGCAGAGAGACCCAGTACTTC
TRBD1,TRBJ1-2,TRBV5-1,.,CASSSTDRRYGYTF,TGCGCCAGCAGCTCCACGGACAGGCGCTATGGCTACACCTTC
.,TRBJ1-1,TRBV10-3,.,CAKSTGLNTEAFF,TGTGCCAAATCTACAGGGTTGAACACTGAAGCTTTCTTT
TRBD1,TRBJ1-2,TRBV7-2,.,CASSSTGVYGYTF,TGTGCCAGCAGCTCAACAGGGGTCTATGGCTACACCTTC
.,TRBJ1-5,TRBV27,.,CASSLRGNQPQHF,TGTGCCAGCAGTTTAAGGGGGAATCAGCCCCAGCATTTT
TRBD1,TRBJ1-2,TRBV29-1,.,CSGATGFGYTF,TGCAGCGGGGCGACAGGGTTCGGCTACACCTTC
.,TRBJ1-5,TRBV7-9,.,CASSPGVLGGNQPQHF,TGTGCCAGCAGCCCCGGGGTCCTAGGAGGTAATCAGCCCCAGCATTTT
TRBD2,TRBJ2-7,TRBV7-6,many,CASSPRSGGTYEQYF,TGTGCCAGCAGCCCCAGGAGCGGGGGAACCTACGAGCAGTACTTC
.,TRBJ2-7,TRBV11-2,.,CASSLVVGRSSSEQYF,TGTGCCAGCAGCTTAGTCGTCGGTCGGTCTAGCAGCGAGCAGTACTTC
.,TRBJ1-1,TRBV24-1,.,CATSEFTGEAFF,TGTGCCACCAGTGAGTTTACAGGTGAAGCTTTCTTT
TRBD1,TRBJ2-1,TRBV18,once,CASSPLGTGSSEQFF,TGTGCCAGCTCACCCTTGGGGACAGGGTCCAGTGAGCAGTTCTTC
TRBD1,TRBJ1-2,TRBV27,few,CASSLSRTGSGIF,TGTGCCAGCAGTTTATCCCGGACAGGATCGGGAATCTTC
TRBD2,TRBJ2-7,TRBV7-2,.,CASSHPGLAGSYEQYF,TGTGCCAGCAGCCATCCGGGACTAGCGGGTTCCTACGAGCAGTACTTC
.,TRBJ1-1,TRBV28,.,CASSFQDRLNTEAFF,TGTGCCAGCAGTTTCCAGGACAGACTGAACACTGAAGCTTTCTTT
TRBD1,TRBJ1-3,TRBV5-5,.,CASSTYRGSGNTIYF,TGTGCCAGCAGCACCTACAGGGGTTCTGGAAACACCATATATTTT
.,TRBJ1-6,TRBV10-3,.,CAISVGGNSPLHF,TGTGCCATCAGTGTAGGAGGGAATTCACCCCTCCACTTT
TRBD1,TRBJ2-2,TRBV27,.,CASSEWTGSFTGELFF,TGTGCCAGCAGTGAATGGACAGGATCGTTCACCGGGGAGCTGTTTTTT
TRBD2,TRBJ2-3,TRBV7-3,.,CASSPGLAGATDTQYF,TGTGCCAGCAGCCCGGGACTAGCGGGGGCCACAGATACGCAGTATTTT
.,TRBJ1-1,TRBV5-4,.,CASSSLGEDTEAFF,TGTGCCAGCAGCTCGCTTGGGGAGGACACTGAAGCTTTCTTT
.,TRBJ2-7,TRBV5-4,.,CASSLVSGIDEQYF,TGTGCCAGCAGCTTGGTGTCGGGAATCGACGAGCAGTACTTC
.,TRBJ2-1,TRBV4-1,.,CASKTFRLGSNEQFF,TGCGCCAGCAAAACATTCAGACTAGGCAGTAATGAGCAGTTCTTC
.,TRBJ1-5,TRBV27,once,CASSLSAGINQPQHF,TGTGCCAGCAGTTTAAGCGCAGGGATCAATCAGCCCCAGCATTTT
.,TRBJ1-5,TRBV10-2,few,CASSALGGQPQHF,TGCGCCAGCAGTGCCCTTGGAGGTCAGCCCCAGCATTTT
.,TRBJ1-2,TRBV28,.,CASRRGFGGYTF,TGTGCCAGCAGACGAGGGTTTGGTGGCTACACCTTC
TRBD2,TRBJ2-1,TRBV24-1,.,CATSDPHGTSVDEQFF,TGTGCCACCAGTGATCCACACGGGACTAGCGTCGATGAGCAGTTCTTC
TRBD2,TRBJ2-7,TRBV5-5,.,CASSPGTSGGNYEQYF,TGTGCCAGCAGCCCCGGGACTAGCGGAGGGAACTACGAGCAGTACTTC
.,TRBJ2-1,TRBV2,.,CASNSINEQFF,TGTGCCAGCAACAGTATCAATGAGCAGTTCTTC
.,TRBJ2-1,TRBV6-6,once,CASSPTGQGIRYNEQFF,TGTGCCAGCAGTCCAACCGGCCAGGGAATAAGGTACAATGAGCAGTTCTTC
TRBD2,TRBJ2-2,TRBV7-7,.,CASSFGEGNGELFF,TGTGCTAGCAGCTTCGGGGAGGGGAACGGGGAGCTGTTTTTT
TRBD1,TRBJ1-4,TRBV28,.,CASSDRVGEKLFF,TGTGCCAGCTCTGACAGGGTGGGCGAAAAACTGTTTTTT
.,TRBJ2-7,TRBV9,once,CASSREGRYEQYF,TGTGCCAGCAGTCGCGAGGGCCGCTACGAGCAGTACTTC
TRBD2,TRBJ2-2,TRBV5-1,.,CASRLADTGELFF,TGCGCCAGCAGACTAGCGGACACCGGGGAGCTGTTTTTT
.,TRBJ2-1,TRBV24-1,.,CATSDPPHGEQFF,TGTGCCACCAGTGACCCTCCTCACGGTGAGCAGTTCTTC
.,TRBJ1-1,TRBV19,.,CASSSQTGWVAEAFF,TGTGCCAGTAGTTCGCAAACAGGGTGGGTCGCTGAAGCTTTCTTT
.,TRBJ2-1,TRBV20-1,.,CSASHQGNEQFF,TGCAGTGCTAGTCATCAGGGTAATGAGCAGTTCTTC
TRBD1,TRBJ1-2,TRBV5-4,.,CASSTPPTGTYGYTF,TGTGCCAGCAGCACCCCCCCGACAGGGACCTATGGCTACACCTTC
TRBD1,TRBJ1-4,TRBV10-2,.,CASRDRVREKLFF,TGCGCCAGCCGGGACAGGGTACGGGAAAAACTGTTTTTT
.,TRBJ2-2,TRBV6-6,.,CASGSLQGGELFF,TGTGCCAGCGGGTCCCTACAGGGCGGGGAGCTGTTTTTT
TRBD1,TRBJ2-6,TRBV2,.,CASRNGPGTVVSGANVLTF,TGTGCCAGCAGAAATGGCCCCGGGACAGTGGTCTCTGGGGCCAACGTCCTGACTTTC
TRBD1,TRBJ2-2,TRBV18,.,CASSPGQGAIGELFF,TGTGCCAGCTCACCGGGACAGGGGGCAATCGGGGAGCTGTTTTTT
.,TRBJ1-5,TRBV6-1,.,CASSEARWRGADQPQHF,TGTGCCAGCAGTGAAGCGCGGTGGAGGGGAGCGGATCAGCCCCAGCATTTT